These T cell receptor beta chains were read from a single sample in a study of cytomegalovirus exposure and HLA in healthy donors. Sequenced by immunoSEQ multiplex PCR; TCRdb stores in-frame clones only, minus some. The data contain some 170,000 clones, roughly 89% of them singletons. The sequenced material came from PBMCs. Receptors originate from a woman younger than 45 in good health and CMV-seronegative. Both conserved end residues are part of each CDR3. Fields, in order: V gene, D gene, clone size, J gene, CDR3 protein, CDR3 DNA. The D gene is left open where the match is weak. Size is omitted from some rows. Given values are once, few, many or a class for expanded clones.

TRBV5-5	.	.	TRBJ1-6	CASSRQTGSNSPLHF	TGTGCCAGCAGCCGCCAAACAGGGTCCAATTCACCCCTCCACTTT
TRBV14	.	.	TRBJ2-3	CASSQRGPDTQYF	TGTGCCAGCAGCCAGAGAGGGCCAGATACGCAGTATTTT
TRBV6-6	TRBD1	.	TRBJ2-1	CASSLPQTGGRDEQFF	TGTGCCAGCAGCCTACCGCAGACAGGGGGTCGTGATGAGCAGTTCTTC
TRBV15	.	.	TRBJ1-2	CATSRESRDNGYTF	TGTGCCACCAGCAGAGAAAGCAGGGACAATGGCTACACCTTC
TRBV6-5	.	.	TRBJ1-4	CASSYGGMDEKLFF	TGTGCCAGCAGTTATGGGGGGATGGACGAAAAACTGTTTTTT
TRBV30	TRBD1	.	TRBJ2-1	CAWSWDRAVNEQFF	TGTGCCTGGTCATGGGACAGGGCGGTCAATGAGCAGTTCTTC
TRBV19	TRBD2	.	TRBJ2-4	CASSIAGGTKNIQYF	TGTGCCAGTAGTATAGCGGGGGGGACCAAAAACATTCAGTACTTC
TRBV6-5	.	.	TRBJ1-3	CASSQTVGNTIYF	TGTGCCAGCAGCCAGACAGTTGGAAACACCATATATTTT
TRBV7-2	TRBD1	few	TRBJ1-6	CASSATGAGSPLHF	TGTGCCAGCAGCGCGACAGGGGCGGGTTCACCCCTCCACTTT
TRBV18	.	.	TRBJ1-4	CASSETGNDGEKLFF	TGTGCCAGCTCCGAAACAGGGAATGATGGTGAAAAACTGTTTTTT
TRBV5-4	.	.	TRBJ1-1	CASSSMGATEAFF	TGTGCCAGCAGCTCCATGGGGGCCACTGAAGCTTTCTTT
TRBV7-9	.	.	TRBJ1-3	CASSPPTEALGNTIYF	TGTGCCAGCAGTCCACCGACAGAAGCTCTAGGAAACACCATATATTTT
TRBV6-1	TRBD1	.	TRBJ1-2	CASSQTGGGNGYTF	TGTGCCAGCAGCCAGACAGGGGGTGGGAATGGCTACACCTTC
TRBV4-2	TRBD2	.	TRBJ2-5	CASSQDLSRGGTQYF	TGTGCCAGCAGCCAAGATCTTAGCCGCGGGGGGACCCAGTACTTC
TRBV6-5	.	.	TRBJ2-1	CASSLREISYNEQFF	TGTGCCAGCAGCCTGAGGGAGATCTCCTACAATGAGCAGTTCTTC
TRBV29-1	.	.	TRBJ2-7	CSVELGAPYEQYF	TGCAGCGTTGAATTGGGGGCCCCCTACGAGCAGTACTTC
TRBV15	TRBD1	once	TRBJ2-1	CATSRDRGTGRQGEQFF	TGTGCCACCAGCAGAGATCGAGGGACAGGACGGCAGGGTGAGCAGTTCTTC
TRBV27	TRBD1	.	TRBJ2-7	CASSLFGTGGGEQYF	TGTGCCAGCAGTTTATTTGGGACAGGGGGCGGCGAGCAGTACTTC
TRBV27	.	.	TRBJ1-1	CASSSLGSNTEAFF	TGTGCCAGCAGTTCCCTAGGCAGTAACACTGAAGCTTTCTTT
TRBV14	.	.	TRBJ2-7	CASSPTGSGEQYF	TGTGCCAGCAGCCCGACGGGTTCGGGGGAGCAGTACTTC
TRBV7-2	TRBD1	.	TRBJ1-2	CASSLGTGQDYGYTF	TGTGCCAGCAGCTTAGGGACAGGCCAAGACTATGGCTACACCTTC
TRBV9	TRBD1	.	TRBJ1-6	CASSPDRAGNSPLHF	TGTGCCAGCAGCCCAGACAGGGCTGGGAATTCACCCCTCCACTTT
TRBV4-1	TRBD1	.	TRBJ1-5	CASSRGQGARQPQHF	TGCGCCAGCAGCCGGGGACAGGGGGCTCGTCAGCCCCAGCATTTT
TRBV18	TRBD1	.	TRBJ1-5	CASSQYGTGIGQPQHF	TGTGCCAGCTCACAATACGGGACAGGGATCGGTCAGCCCCAGCATTTT
TRBV18	TRBD2	.	TRBJ2-3	CASSPLGLAGDLSTDTQYF	TGTGCCAGCTCACCACTTGGACTAGCGGGGGACCTAAGCACAGATACGCAGTATTTT
TRBV2	.	.	TRBJ2-1	CASSEERDNEQFF	TGTGCCAGCAGTGAAGAACGAGACAATGAGCAGTTCTTC
TRBV7-6	TRBD1	.	TRBJ1-3	CASSLYRQGSGNTIYF	TGTGCCAGCAGCTTGTACCGACAGGGATCCGGAAACACCATATATTTT
TRBV9	TRBD1	.	TRBJ2-6	CASSPGQGPGANVLTF	TGTGCCAGCAGCCCAGGACAGGGGCCCGGGGCCAACGTCCTGACTTTC
TRBV6-6	TRBD1	once	TRBJ1-6	CASSQTGISYNSPLHF	TGTGCCAGCAGCCAGACAGGGATATCTTATAATTCACCCCTCCACTTT
TRBV6-6	.	.	TRBJ1-2	CASSPDGQVTTPYF	TGTGCCAGCAGCCCAGATGGGCAGGTCACCACCCCCTATTTC
TRBV7-2	.	.	TRBJ1-1	CASSLSPNRVEAFF	TGTGCCAGCAGCTTAAGCCCAAACAGGGTTGAAGCTTTCTTT
TRBV10-2	.	.	TRBJ2-7	CASSESWGLYEQYF	TGCGCCAGCAGTGAGTCGTGGGGGCTGTACGAGCAGTACTTC
TRBV2	TRBD2	.	TRBJ2-4	CASTSVKRGGKNIQYF	TGTGCCAGCACCTCCGTTAAGCGGGGGGGCAAAAACATTCAGTACTTC
TRBV9	.	.	TRBJ2-7	CASSSSNHRVRAYEQYF	TGTGCCAGCAGCTCGAGCAATCACAGGGTCCGGGCCTACGAGCAGTACTTC
TRBV4-3	TRBD2	.	TRBJ2-7	CASSQLAGATYEQYF	TGCGCCAGCAGCCAACTAGCGGGAGCTACCTACGAGCAGTACTTC
TRBV9	.	once	TRBJ2-7	CASSVGPGAYEQYF	TGTGCCAGCAGCGTAGGCCCAGGGGCCTACGAGCAGTACTTC
TRBV18	TRBD1	.	TRBJ1-5	CASSLTGQHNQPQHF	TGTGCCAGCTCACTTACGGGACAGCATAATCAGCCCCAGCATTTT
TRBV5-4	TRBD1	.	TRBJ1-4	CASSLVGRGPEKLFF	TGTGCCAGCAGCTTGGTTGGCAGGGGGCCTGAAAAACTGTTTTTT
TRBV2	.	once	TRBJ1-4	CASSQGTNWDEKLFF	TGTGCCAGCAGCCAGGGTACCAACTGGGATGAAAAACTGTTTTTT
TRBV27	TRBD2	.	TRBJ2-1	CASSFRTSGGISYNEQFF	TGTGCCAGCAGTTTCCGGACTAGCGGGGGGATCTCCTACAATGAGCAGTTCTTC
TRBV27	TRBD1	.	TRBJ2-7	CASSYNRGYEQYF	TGTGCCAGCAGCTACAACAGGGGCTACGAGCAGTACTTC
TRBV27	.	.	TRBJ1-3	CASGTRGNTIYF	TGTGCCAGCGGGACAAGGGGAAACACCATATATTTT
TRBV10-2	TRBD1	.	TRBJ2-2	CASSAATGGRDGELFF	TGCGCCAGCTCTGCGGCGACAGGGGGCCGGGACGGGGAGCTGTTTTTT
TRBV12-5	.	.	TRBJ1-1	CASGWGQDRNEAFF	TGTGCTAGTGGTTGGGGGCAGGACCGAAACGAAGCTTTCTTT
TRBV5-1	.	.	TRBJ2-5	CASSLDTGGGETQYF	TGCGCCAGCAGCTTGGATACGGGGGGCGGGGAGACCCAGTACTTC
TRBV7-8	TRBD1	once	TRBJ1-5	CASNLLADRVDQPQHF	TGTGCCAGCAACTTACTAGCTGACAGGGTTGATCAGCCCCAGCATTTT
TRBV27	.	.	TRBJ1-3	CASSPLSGNTIYF	TGTGCCAGCAGTCCCCTCTCTGGAAACACCATATATTTT
TRBV6-6	.	.	TRBJ2-7	CASSYGGSRNEQYF	TGTGCCAGCAGTTACGGGGGCAGTCGAAACGAGCAGTACTTC
TRBV29-1	.	.	TRBJ2-7	CSVVTGYEQYF	TGCAGCGTTGTGACAGGCTACGAGCAGTACTTC
TRBV5-1	.	.	TRBJ2-2	CASSLGGGRAMTGELFF	TGCGCCAGCAGCTTAGGGGGGGGCCGGGCCATGACCGGGGAGCTGTTTTTT
TRBV29-1	TRBD1	.	TRBJ2-1	CSVATGAEDEQFF	TGCAGCGTTGCCACAGGGGCGGAGGATGAGCAGTTCTTC
TRBV7-9	.	.	TRBJ1-1	CASSLISGTEAFF	TGTGCCAGCAGCTTAATTTCGGGGACTGAAGCTTTCTTT
TRBV15	TRBD1	.	TRBJ1-2	CATSNPDRGGYGYTF	TGTGCCACCAGCAACCCGGACAGGGGAGGCTATGGCTACACCTTC
TRBV19	.	.	TRBJ1-2	CASTDGGTWFNGYTF	TGTGCCAGCACCGACGGGGGGACGTGGTTTAATGGCTACACCTTC
TRBV5-1	.	.	TRBJ2-1	CASSLSLSNEQFF	TGCGCCAGCAGCTTGAGCTTGTCGAATGAGCAGTTCTTC
TRBV10-2	.	.	TRBJ1-5	CASSESGRTQPQHF	TGCGCCAGCAGTGAGTCGGGGCGGACTCAGCCCCAGCATTTT
TRBV5-4	.	.	TRBJ1-5	CASSLGGMGQPQHF	TGTGCCAGCAGCTTGGGAGGGATGGGGCAGCCCCAGCATTTT
TRBV13	.	.	TRBJ1-1	CASRHRDEAFF	TGTGCCAGCAGACACAGGGATGAAGCTTTCTTT
TRBV4-2	TRBD1	.	TRBJ1-4	CASSQDPRGRDFEKLFF	TGTGCCAGCAGCCAAGACCCAAGGGGGCGCGATTTTGAAAAACTGTTTTTT